This TCR beta chain was profiled in a study of cytomegalovirus exposure and HLA in healthy donors. Study as a whole: Most donors, roughly 77% of a few hundred genotyped, fell in the Caucasian-associated ancestry cluster. Findings and limits, study-wide: Presence/absence analyses took donor sequencing depth as roughly uniform.

The primer mix had 60 Vbeta and 13 Jbeta primers. Some clones are missing from TCRdb's copy, which holds only in-frame ones; the method was immunoSEQ multiplex PCR. Here the sample spans about 99,000 clones, about 77% being singletons. The V and J ends lost 3 bases and 4 bases respectively, with 6 bases between them. The germline V gene has CDR1 DFQATT and CDR2 SNEGSKA (reference sequence). This CDR3 is built from 11 residues. The study sampled nominally healthy donors, though unrecorded immune exposures were likely. This clone was detected only a few times. Its target is not known. The chain uses TRBV20-1 and TRBJ2-5, with unresolved D. Sequencing used PBMCs. The sequence derives from a woman aged 18-29 years in good health and CMV-seropositive. The CDR3 DNA reads TGCAGTGCTAGCCTAGGAGAGACCCAGTACTTC. This encodes CSASLGETQYF.